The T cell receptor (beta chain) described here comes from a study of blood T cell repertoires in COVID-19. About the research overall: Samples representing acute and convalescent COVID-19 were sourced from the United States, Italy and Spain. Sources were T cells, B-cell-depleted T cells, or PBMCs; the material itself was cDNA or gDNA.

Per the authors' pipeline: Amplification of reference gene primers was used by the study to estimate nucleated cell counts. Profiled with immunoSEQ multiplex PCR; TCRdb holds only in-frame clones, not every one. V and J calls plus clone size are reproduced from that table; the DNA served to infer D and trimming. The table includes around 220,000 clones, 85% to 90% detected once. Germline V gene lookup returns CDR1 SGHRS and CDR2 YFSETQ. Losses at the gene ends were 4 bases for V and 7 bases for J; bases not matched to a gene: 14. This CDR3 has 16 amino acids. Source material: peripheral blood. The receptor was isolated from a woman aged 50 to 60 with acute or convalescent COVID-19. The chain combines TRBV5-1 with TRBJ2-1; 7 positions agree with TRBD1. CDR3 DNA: TGCGCCAGCAGCCTGGAGAGGGATTCAGGGGGAAATGAGCAGTTCTTC. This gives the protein CASSLERDSGGNEQFF.